The T cell receptor (beta chain) described here comes from a study of CD8 T cells in Susac syndrome. The RNA input was roughly 0.45 to 1 ug, and it was reverse transcribed with random hexamers. MiXCR, applied by TCRdb to the immunoSEQ multiplex PCR reads, yields one record per CDR3 protein. The repertoire has 65,000 to 100,000 distinct CDR3 sequences, roughly 95% of them found once; the top ten carry roughly 0.44%. This CDR3 has 15 residues. Unmatched junction bases numbered 9, after V lost 5 bases and J lost 6 bases. The V gene's germline CDR1 is SGDLS and CDR2 YYNGEE. This TCR was sampled from a human donor with Susac syndrome. The sequenced sample was CD8+ T cells from PBMCs. The V and J genes are TRBV9 and TRBJ1-5; 9 bases agree with TRBD1. The CDR3 is CASSSGGTGTQPQHF. CDR3 coding DNA: TGTGCCAGCAGTTCCGGGGGGACAGGGACTCAGCCCCAGCATTTT.